These 20 T cell receptor beta chains came from one sample sequenced in a study of T cell responses to AZD1222 COVID-19 vaccine. Assay used: immunoSEQ multiplex PCR; TCRdb lists only in-frame clones, some missing. The sample includes about 130,000 clones, roughly nine tenths of them seen just once. This material consisted of peripheral blood, taken on day 0 of AZD1222 vaccination. These receptors were obtained from an adult in good health.

This clone came up once. The V call is TRBV7-8, the J call TRBJ2-3; 11 nucleotides line up with TRBD2. The V and J ends lost 5 bases and 6 bases, in that order; junction bases with no gene match: 10. Looked up from germline, CDR1 is SGHVS and CDR2 is FQNEAQ. CDR3 length equals 16 residues. CDR3 loop: CASSDGTSGTRDTQYF. CDR3 sequence (DNA): TGTGCCAGCAGCGACGGGACTAGCGGAACGCGTGATACGCAGTATTTT.

The chain recombines TRBV20-1 with TRBJ1-1; 8 bases align to TRBD1. Germline lookup yields CDR1 DFQATT and CDR2 SNEGSKA (reference sequence). The CDR3 length is 14 residues. V trimming: 3 bases; J trimming: 4 bases; junction bases outside the gene matches: 7. CDR3 nucleotide sequence: TGCAGTGCTAGTGCTCAGGGGGCGAGCACTGAAGCTTTCTTT. It yields the protein CSASAQGASTEAFF.

V is TRBV5-1 and J is TRBJ2-7; D is ambiguous. Germline values: CDR1 SGHRS, CDR2 YFSETQ. Trimming stripped 4 bases from V and 0 bases from J, with 8 bases between. The CDR3 is made up of 13 amino acids. The CDR3: CASSPLNSYEQYF. The CDR3 bases are TGCGCCAGCAGCCCCCTAAACTCCTACGAGCAGTACTTC.

This clone was counted once. The CDR3 sequence is CATSSHQGDGYTF. CDR3 DNA: TGTGCCACCAGCAGTCACCAGGGTGATGGCTACACCTTC. J is TRBJ1-2 and V is TRBV15; the D gene is possibly TRBD1 (5 bases). Germline V gene sequence: CDR1 LNHNV, CDR2 YYDKDF (reference sequence). Trimming took off 3 bases at V and 6 bases at J, with 11 bases between the two ends. CDR3 length equals 13 residues.

V usage is TRBV6-5 and J usage is TRBJ2-3; D might be TRBD1 or TRBD2, each matching 5 bases. Germline V gives CDR1 MNHEY, CDR2 SVGAGI. The V gene lost 0 bases and the J gene lost 7 bases, with 8 bases spanning the gap. CDR3 length: 13 residues. For the CDR3, the DNA is TGTGCCAGCAGTTACTCGAGGGGAAATACGCAGTATTTT. This gives the protein CASSYSRGNTQYF.

This chain links TRBV7-2 with TRBJ1-5; TRBD1 matches 9 bases. CDR1 SGHTA and CDR2 FQGNSA come from the germline V gene. This CDR3 contains 14 residues. V trimming: 4 bases; J trimming: 6 bases; junction bases outside the gene matches: 4. The chain's CDR3 is CASSYRGQGQPQHF. DNA of the CDR3: TGTGCCAGCAGCTACAGGGGGCAGGGTCAGCCCCAGCATTTT.

The chain carries TRBV5-1 and TRBJ2-7; 8 nucleotides align to TRBD1. CDR1 and CDR2 (germline): SGHRS, YFSETQ. The CDR3 spans 14 residues. The J segment lost 3 bases and the V segment lost 0 bases, leaving 2 bases of the junction unmatched. The CDR3 region has the DNA TGCGCCAGCAGCTTGGGACAGGGGATCTACGAGCAGTACTTC. It specifies CASSLGQGIYEQYF.

The chain carries TRBV6-5 and TRBJ1-1; tentatively, D is TRBD1 (6 bases). CDR1 and CDR2 (germline): MNHEY, SVGAGI. Trimming cost V 7 bases and J 5 bases, with 17 bases left between them. The CDR3 extends over 14 amino acids. The CDR3 DNA reads TGTGCCAGCACTCCCGCAAGGGGGAGGACTGAAGCTTTCTTT. This encodes CASTPARGRTEAFF.

This clone was seen once. This rearrangement joins TRBV7-2 to TRBJ2-7; TRBD2 matches 14 bases. This CDR3 is built from 17 residues. CDR1 SGHTA and CDR2 FQGNSA come from the germline V gene. Trimming removed 5 bases from V and 4 bases from J; junction bases left unmatched: 10. The CDR3 nucleotides read TGTGCCAGCAGCGCGGGACTAGCGGGGGAGAGGTTTTACGAGCAGTACTTC. Translating it yields CASSAGLAGERFYEQYF. Supplemented by reference TRBV7-2 and TRBJ2-7, the full variable domain reads GAGVSQSPSNKVTEKGKDVELRCDPISGHTALYWYRQSLGQGLEFLIYFQGNSAPDKSGLPSDRFSAERTGGSVSTLTIQRTQQEDSAVYLCASSAGLAGERFYEQYFGPGTRLTVT.

The rearrangement joins TRBV5-1 to TRBJ2-1, with D unresolved. The CDR3 covers 15 residues. V was clipped by 4 bases and J by 5 bases, with 16 bases between them. Germline CDR1 SGHRS, CDR2 YFSETQ. CDR3 nucleotides: TGCGCCAGCAGCCTGGTGGTAAACTGGAACAATGAGCAGTTCTTC. Residues: CASSLVVNWNNEQFF. Together with reference TRBV5-1 and TRBJ2-1, the CDR3 gives the full variable domain: KAGVTQTPRYLIKTRGQQVTLSCSPISGHRSVSWYQQTPGQGLQFLFEYFSETQRNKGNFPGRFSGRQFSNSRSEMNVSTLELGDSALYLCASSLVVNWNNEQFFGPGTRLTVL.

V gene TRBV7-2 combines with J gene TRBJ1-2; D perhaps matches TRBD1 (5 bases). The CDR3 length is 13 residues. The germline CDR1 and CDR2 sequences are SGHTA and FQGNSA. The germline V and J ends were trimmed by 3 bases and 6 bases, with 11 bases remaining between them. The CDR3 protein is CASSFYLQDGYTF. The CDR3 coding sequence is TGTGCCAGCAGCTTTTATTTACAGGATGGCTACACCTTC. The full variable domain, with the rest looked up from reference TRBV7-2 and TRBJ1-2, is GAGVSQSPSNKVTEKGKDVELRCDPISGHTALYWYRQSLGQGLEFLIYFQGNSAPDKSGLPSDRFSAERTGGSVSTLTIQRTQQEDSAVYLCASSFYLQDGYTFGSGTRLTVV.

This clone was seen a handful of times. The J gene is TRBJ1-1, the V gene TRBV11-1; no reliable D call. CDR3 size: 12 residues. CDR1 is SGHAT and CDR2 is FQDESV in the germline V gene (reference sequence). Deletions cut 5 bases from V and 3 bases from J, with 7 bases between. CDR3 coding DNA: TGTGCCAGCAGCCTCGGGGACACTGAAGCTTTCTTT. Residues: CASSLGDTEAFF.

This clone appeared a single time. J is TRBJ1-5 and V is TRBV15; D is undetermined. V was trimmed by 0 bases and J by 4 bases, leaving 10 bases between them. CDR3 length: 15 amino acids. The germline V gene encodes CDR1 LNHNV and CDR2 YYDKDF (reference sequence). CDR3 sequence: CATSRDRSLNQPQHF. CDR3 DNA sequence: TGTGCCACCAGCAGAGATCGCAGCCTTAATCAGCCCCAGCATTTT.

This clone showed up just a few times. V usage is TRBV5-1 and J usage is TRBJ1-1; 7 bases are a match to TRBD1. V shed 4 bases and J 1 base; nucleotides not matched to a gene: 13. Germline V gene lookup returns CDR1 SGHRS and CDR2 YFSETQ. The CDR3 runs 17 residues. The CDR3 sequence is CASSRTLEGASNTEAFF. CDR3 DNA sequence: TGCGCCAGCAGCCGAACCTTGGAGGGGGCCTCGAACACTGAAGCTTTCTTT.

The chain combines TRBV18 with TRBJ2-3; 10 bases align to TRBD2. CDR1 and CDR2 (germline): KGHSH, LQKENI. CDR3 size: 19 residues. Trimming at V came to 1 base and at J to 0 bases, leaving 10 bases not matched to a gene. DNA of the CDR3: TGTGCCAGCTCACCACGGCGGACTAGCGGAAACCCTAGCACAGATACGCAGTATTTT. It encodes CASSPRRTSGNPSTDTQYF.

This clone was seen only once. The rearrangement links TRBV12-3 or TRBV12-4 to TRBJ1-1; TRBD1 matches at 9 bases. The CDR3 is made up of 13 amino acids. V gave up 5 bases and J gave up 6 bases; unmatched junction bases: 4. Here the CDR3 DNA reads TGTGCCAGCAGTCCAACAGGGGGCCCTGAAGCTTTCTTT. It codes for CASSPTGGPEAFF.

This sequence joins TRBV6-1 and TRBJ2-7; the D is unclear. Germline CDR1 and CDR2: MNHNS and SASEGT. With 2 bases removed from V and 0 bases from J, the gap between germline ends came to 11 bases. The CDR3 sequence is 15 residues long. The CDR3 protein is CASSETTGPSYEQYF. The CDR3 nucleotides read TGTGCCAGCAGTGAAACAACCGGGCCCTCCTACGAGCAGTACTTC.

The chain carries TRBV5-1 and TRBJ2-1; no firm D call. Trimming shortened V by 0 bases and J by 6 bases, and 10 bases separated the two germline ends. This CDR3 contains 14 residues. The germline V gene has CDR1 SGHRS and CDR2 YFSETQ. The CDR3 DNA sequence: TGCGCCAGCAGCTTGGGAAGTTTGGGCAATGAGCAGTTCTTC. This encodes CASSLGSLGNEQFF.

V and J are TRBV27 and TRBJ1-2; maybe TRBD1 (5 bases). The CDR3 sequence is 14 residues long. Germline loops: CDR1 MNHEY, CDR2 SMNVEV (reference sequence). Trimming pared 4 bases from V and 5 bases from J, leaving 14 bases between. The CDR3 protein is CASSSTQGRYGYTF. The CDR3 region has the DNA TGTGCCAGCAGTTCAACCCAGGGAAGGTATGGCTACACCTTC.

Concerning this clone itself: Within the sample, other DNA sequences also encode this same CDR3. V gene TRBV5-6 combines with J gene TRBJ1-2, with TRBD1 as a possible D gene (5 bases). Trimming took off 6 bases at V and 4 bases at J, with 13 bases between the two ends. This CDR3 comprises 13 residues. Germline V gene lookup returns CDR1 SGHDT and CDR2 YYEEEE. The CDR3 spells CASTPGGGYGYTF. The CDR3 bases are TGTGCCAGCACCCCGGGGGGTGGCTATGGCTACACCTTC.